Listed here are 18 T cell receptor beta chains from one sample, sequenced in a study of T-cell reconstitution after alpha-beta-depleted transplantation in children. Unique molecular identifiers tagged the TCRbeta library. TCRdb recomputed calls from the PCR reads with MiXCR, one row per CDR3 protein. Of under 150,000 distinct CDR3 sequences in the sample, 8% to 10% were seen once. Sequencing was performed on PBMCs, mostly from graft donor cells, taken 180 days after TCRalphabeta/CD19-depleted stem cell transplant. The receptors stem from a girl in the first two years of life who had a stem cell transplant for combined immunodeficiency, so the T cells may come from the graft donor.

The chain joins TRBV28 to TRBJ2-2; D gene unclear. V lost 5 bases and J lost 1, with 14 bases in between. Per the germline V gene, CDR1 is MDHEN and CDR2 is SYDVKM. The CDR3 length is 16 residues. CDR3 coding DNA: TGTGCCAGCAGTCCCCCGAGGATAAGGAACACCGGGGAGCTGTTTTTT. It codes for CASSPPRIRNTGELFF.

This clonotype was seen only a few times. This chain links TRBV5-6 with TRBJ2-7; D tentatively reads TRBD1 or TRBD2 (5 bases each). Germline V gene lookup returns CDR1 SGHDT and CDR2 YYEEEE. CDR3 length: 15 amino acids. Trimming removed 2 bases from V and 3 bases from J, with 15 bases in between. The CDR3 spells CASSLYGIGDYEQYF. Written as DNA, the CDR3 is TGTGCCAGCAGCTTATACGGGATAGGGGACTACGAGCAGTACTTC.

This clonotype was counted only a few times. The chain carries TRBV5-1 and TRBJ2-1, with 8 bases aligning to TRBD2. From germline, CDR1 is SGHRS and CDR2 YFSETQ. V lost 2 bases to trimming and J lost 1 base; unmatched junction nucleotides: 23. This CDR3 is 22 amino acids long. The CDR3 loop is CASSFPTMTLAGLGPSYNEQFF. The CDR3 DNA follows: TGCGCCAGCAGCTTCCCTACCATGACCCTAGCGGGCCTTGGGCCTTCCTACAATGAGCAGTTCTTC.

The chain joins TRBV3-1 to TRBJ2-5; a weak D match, TRBD1 (6 bases). The germline V gene encodes CDR1 LGHDT and CDR2 YNNKEL (reference sequence). The CDR3 consists of 15 residues. V was clipped by 4 bases and J by 1 base, with 13 bases between them. The CDR3 DNA reads as TGTGCCAGCAGCCCCCGACAGGACCTCCAAGAGACCCAGTACTTC. Its translation is CASSPRQDLQETQYF.

The chain carries TRBV7-2 and TRBJ2-3; D is possibly TRBD2 (6 bases). The V and J ends lost 0 bases and 3 bases respectively, with 16 bases between them. The CDR3 covers 17 residues. Germline-derived CDR1 and CDR2 are SGHTA and FQGNSA. The CDR3 protein is CASSLALKGGLTDTQYF. The CDR3 DNA is TGTGCCAGCAGCTTAGCCCTAAAGGGAGGCTTGACAGATACGCAGTATTTT.

The sample holds a few counts of this clonotype. The chain employs TRBV3-1 and TRBJ2-3; 9 bases match TRBD2. The CDR3 extends over 16 amino acids. The germline gives CDR1 LGHDT, CDR2 YNNKEL (reference sequence). Trimming removed 6 bases from V and 2 bases from J; junction bases left unmatched: 9. CDR3 nucleotides: TGTGCCAGCAGTCACCGGACTAGCGTCTCCACAGATACGCAGTATTTT. Its translation: CASSHRTSVSTDTQYF.

This clonotype was seen a few times. The rearrangement links TRBV7-3 to TRBJ2-1; either TRBD1 or TRBD2 may fit D (5 bases each). V shed 0 bases and J shed 4 bases, with 10 bases lying between them. Per the germline V gene, CDR1 is SGHTA and CDR2 is FQGTGA. This CDR3 is 15 amino acids long. CDR3 sequence reads: CASSLTGDRYNEQFF. The CDR3 DNA reads TGTGCCAGCAGCTTAACGGGGGACCGGTACAATGAGCAGTTCTTC.

The chain recombines TRBV6-2 or TRBV6-3 with TRBJ2-7, with 9 bases matching TRBD2. J was trimmed by 2 bases and V by 2 bases; bases with no gene match: 1. The CDR3 spans 14 residues. Germline V gives CDR1 MNHEY, CDR2 SVGEGT. The CDR3 reads CASSYRGGAYEQYF. DNA of the CDR3: TGTGCCAGCAGTTACCGCGGGGGGGCCTACGAGCAGTACTTC.

On this clonotype: A read error may account for a junction end that differs from germline. The genes are TRBV7-7 and TRBJ2-2, with 7 bases lining up with TRBD1. Germline lookup yields CDR1 SSHAT and CDR2 FNYEAQ (reference sequence). This CDR3 is built from 18 residues. The CDR3 sequence is CASSLDSGTVMNTGELFF. CDR3 bases: TGTGCTAGCAGCTTAGACTCCGGGACAGTGATGAACACCGGGGAGCTGTTTTTT.

The V and J genes are TRBV28 and TRBJ2-2, with D perhaps TRBD1 or TRBD2 (5 bases each). Germline lookup yields CDR1 MDHEN and CDR2 SYDVKM. The CDR3 consists of 17 residues. The ends were cut back, 3 bases at V and 1 base at J, with 15 bases in the middle. The CDR3 DNA sequence: TGTGCCAGCAGTTTTCTTCGCAGGGCGGGGAACACCGGGGAGCTGTTTTTT. Its translation: CASSFLRRAGNTGELFF.

This clonotype was counted between two and nine times. V and J are TRBV10-3 and TRBJ2-2; tentative D call: TRBD1 (5 bases). Looked up from germline, CDR1 is ENHRY and CDR2 is SYGVKD. V lost 9 bases and J 0 bases, leaving 11 bases between the germline ends. This CDR3 has 14 amino acids. The CDR3 region is CAITTDSNTGELFF. In DNA form, the CDR3 reads TGTGCCATTACGACAGATTCGAACACCGGGGAGCTGTTTTTT.

This clonotype came up a few times. The chain links TRBV5-1 to TRBJ2-7; 7 nucleotides agree with TRBD1. Trimming took 4 bases from V and 2 from J; bases not matched to a gene: 6. The CDR3 has 14 residues. The V gene's germline CDR1 is SGHRS and CDR2 YFSETQ. The CDR3 sequence is CASSPRQGAYEQYF. The DNA of the CDR3 is TGCGCCAGCAGCCCCCGACAGGGTGCCTACGAGCAGTACTTC. Full variable domain (rest looked up from reference TRBV5-1 and TRBJ2-7): KAGVTQTPRYLIKTRGQQVTLSCSPISGHRSVSWYQQTPGQGLQFLFEYFSETQRNKGNFPGRFSGRQFSNSRSEMNVSTLELGDSALYLCASSPRQGAYEQYFGPGTRLTVT.

This clonotype has just a few counts. The rearrangement joins TRBV13 to TRBJ2-3, with 13 bases that match TRBD2. From germline, CDR1 is PRHDT and CDR2 FYEKMQ (reference sequence). The CDR3 runs 16 residues. J was trimmed by 3 bases and V by 4 bases; bases with no gene match: 4. CDR3 in amino acids: CASSSGLAGATDTQYF. The CDR3 nucleotides are TGTGCCAGCAGCTCCGGACTAGCGGGGGCAACAGATACGCAGTATTTT.

Many counts were recorded for this clonotype. The rearrangement uses TRBV6-2 or TRBV6-3 and TRBJ2-5; TRBD2 might be the D (6 bases). Trimming removed 0 bases at V and 5 bases at J, with 10 bases between. CDR1 MNHEY and CDR2 SVGEGT come from the germline V gene. CDR3 length: 14 residues. CDR3 in DNA: TGTGCCAGCAGTTACTCGAGACTAGGCGAGACCCAGTACTTC. Residues: CASSYSRLGETQYF.

This clonotype was seen many times. V usage is TRBV5-1 and J usage is TRBJ2-5, with 7 bases that match TRBD2. CDR3 length: 15 amino acids. V dropped 2 bases and J dropped 3; count of bases not matched to a gene: 7. Per the germline V gene, CDR1 is SGHRS and CDR2 is YFSETQ. CDR3 in DNA: TGCGCCAGCAGCTTACTAGCGCCTCTCGAAGAGACCCAGTACTTC. It codes for CASSLLAPLEETQYF.

This clonotype was found a few times. The chain employs TRBV11-2 and TRBJ2-6, with 12 bases lining up with TRBD2. Trimming removed 1 base from V and 0 bases from J; junction bases left unmatched: 7. The CDR3 consists of 20 residues. Germline CDR1 and CDR2: SGHAT and FQNNGV. CDR3 in DNA: TGTGCCAGCAGCTTAGTTGTGCTAGCGGGGGGGAGCTCTGGGGCCAACGTCCTGACTTTC. Amino acid sequence: CASSLVVLAGGSSGANVLTF.

This clonotype was seen a few times. The chain combines TRBV20-1 with TRBJ2-1; the match to TRBD2 covers 13 bases. CDR3 size: 14 residues. The V gene end was trimmed by 6 bases and the J gene end by 10 bases; junction bases not matched to a gene: 9. Per germline, CDR1 DFQATT and CDR2 SNEGSKA (reference sequence). The CDR3 here is CSASLGLAGWEQFF. Here the CDR3 DNA reads TGCAGTGCCTCGCTGGGACTAGCGGGATGGGAGCAGTTCTTC.

CDR3 region: CAISISSDTITGELFF. The DNA for the CDR3 is TGTGCCATCAGTATTTCCTCGGACACCATCACCGGGGAGCTGTTTTTT. J is TRBJ2-2 and V is TRBV10-3; D perhaps matches TRBD1 (5 bases). The germline V gene encodes CDR1 ENHRY and CDR2 SYGVKD. V lost 5 bases to trimming and J lost 4 bases, with 17 bases between them. The CDR3 is 16 residues long.